The 10 T cell receptor beta chains presented below share a single source sample, sequenced in a study of CD8+CD57+ T cells in acquired aplastic anemia. For CDR3 and TCR beta VDJ profiling, genomic DNA was the template used. TCRdb independently ran MiXCR on the reads; one entry per CDR3 protein. The data contain under 200,000 distinct CDR3 sequences, around 40% of them singletons. Sequencing was carried out using sorted CD4+, CD8+, or CD8+CD57+ T cells (not recorded which) from PBMCs. These receptors were taken from a human donor in good health.

Worth noting for this clonotype: The junction differs from germline at one of its ends, possibly a read error. V gene TRBV10-3 combines with J gene TRBJ2-7; TRBD1 aligns across 7 bases. The CDR3 spans 12 residues. Germline V lookup: CDR1 ENHRY, CDR2 SYGVKD. This CDR3 is CASSLTGIEQYF. Written as DNA, the CDR3 is TGTGCCAGCAGTTTGACAGGGATCGAGCAGTACTTC.

To note about this clonotype: A clone one base away is much larger, so this may be a read error. The chain links TRBV11-2 to TRBJ2-7; 8 bases map to TRBD2. This CDR3 contains 15 residues. J lost 3 bases, V lost 5 bases, and 9 bases had no gene match. CDR1 SGHAT and CDR2 FQNNGV come from the germline V gene. The CDR3 here is CASSRGLVGFYEQYF. As DNA, the CDR3 is TGTGCCAGCAGCCGGGGACTAGTGGGCTTCTACGAGCAGTACTTC. Drawing the rest from reference TRBV11-2 and TRBJ2-7, the complete variable domain is EAGVAQSPRYKIIEKRQSVAFWCNPISGHATLYWYQQILGQGPKLLIQFQNNGVVDDSQLPKDRFSAERLKGVDSTLKIQPAKLEDSAVYLCASSRGLVGFYEQYFGPGTRLTVT.

There are many counts of this clonotype. The V gene is TRBV14, the J gene TRBJ2-7; D might be TRBD1 (6 bases). V lost 4 bases, J lost 0 bases, and 13 bases lay in between. This CDR3 spans 15 amino acids. The V gene's germline CDR1 is SGHDN and CDR2 FVKESK. The CDR3 DNA sequence: TGTGCCAGCAGCCGTTTGACAGGTAGCTCCTACGAGCAGTACTTC. Its protein product is CASSRLTGSSYEQYF.

The V call is TRBV20-1, the J call TRBJ1-6; tentative D call: TRBD1 (5 bases). V was trimmed by 4 bases and J by 1 base, leaving 11 bases between them. This CDR3 spans 15 amino acids. Germline-derived CDR1 and CDR2 are DFQATT and SNEGSKA (reference sequence). The CDR3 nucleotides read TGCAGTGCTAAGACAGCTAATTCCTATAATTCACCCCTCCACTTT. It is translated as CSAKTANSYNSPLHF.

This clonotype occurred many times. The chain couples TRBV19 to TRBJ2-3; unclear D gene. CDR3 length: 15 residues. Per the germline V gene, CDR1 is LNHDA and CDR2 is SQIVND (reference sequence). V gave up 1 base and J gave up 2 bases, with 10 bases separating them. CDR3: CASSIAPLLTDTQYF. CDR3 coding DNA: TGTGCCAGTAGTATAGCCCCACTTCTCACAGATACGCAGTATTTT.

This clonotype was recorded at least ten times. This chain uses TRBV6-2 or TRBV6-3 with TRBJ2-5, with D uncertain. Trimming removed 2 bases from V and 1 base from J, with 8 bases in between. The CDR3 covers 14 residues. Germline CDR1 and CDR2: MNHEY and SVGEGT. The CDR3 loop is CASSYARSQETQYF. As DNA, the CDR3 is TGTGCCAGCAGTTACGCTCGATCCCAAGAGACCCAGTACTTC.

Many counts were recorded for this clonotype. The V call is TRBV5-5, the J call TRBJ1-5, with D uncertain. The CDR3 has 15 residues. CDR1 and CDR2 from the germline V gene are SGHKS and YYEKEE (reference sequence). V lost 1 base to trimming and J lost 0 bases, with 8 bases between them. CDR3 in DNA: TGTGCCAGCAGCTTGACGGTTCTTAGCAATCAGCCCCAGCATTTT. Its translation: CASSLTVLSNQPQHF.

The chain is built from TRBV5-4 and TRBJ2-5; 11 bases map to TRBD2. There are 15 residues in the CDR3. CDR1 is SGHNT and CDR2 is YYREEE in the germline V gene (reference sequence). V lost 2 bases and J lost 1; bases outside the gene matches: 1. CDR3 protein: CASSLGTSGQETQYF. DNA of the CDR3: TGTGCCAGCAGCTTAGGGACTAGCGGCCAAGAGACCCAGTACTTC.

The CDR3 region has the DNA TGTGCCAGCAGCTTCACAGCTGGGGAGCAGTACTTC. It is translated as CASSFTAGEQYF. This chain uses TRBV7-9 with TRBJ2-7, with D unclear. CDR1 and CDR2 from the germline V gene are SEHNR and FQNEAQ (reference sequence). CDR3 length: 12 residues. Trimming removed 3 bases at V and 7 bases at J, with 10 bases between.

This clonotype showed up many times. The chain has TRBV18 and TRBJ1-5; weak D call: TRBD1 (5 bases). Germline-derived CDR1 and CDR2 are KGHSH and LQKENI. V was pared by 1 base and J by 2 bases, with 9 bases between. The CDR3 is 15 amino acids. CDR3 DNA: TGTGCCAGCTCACCACAGGGAGGGGGCAATCAGCCCCAGCATTTT. Translated: CASSPQGGGNQPQHF.